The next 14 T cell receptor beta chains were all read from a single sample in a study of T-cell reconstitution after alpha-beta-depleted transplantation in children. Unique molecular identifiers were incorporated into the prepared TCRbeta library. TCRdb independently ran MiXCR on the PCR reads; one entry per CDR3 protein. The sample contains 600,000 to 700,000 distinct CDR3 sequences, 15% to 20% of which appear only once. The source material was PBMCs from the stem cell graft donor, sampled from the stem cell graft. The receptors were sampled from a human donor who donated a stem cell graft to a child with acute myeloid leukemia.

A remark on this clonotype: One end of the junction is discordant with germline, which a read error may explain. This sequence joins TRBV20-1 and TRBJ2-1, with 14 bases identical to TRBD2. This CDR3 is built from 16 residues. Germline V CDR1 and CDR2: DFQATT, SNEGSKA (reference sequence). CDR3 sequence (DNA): TGCTGTGCTAGCCGACTAGCGGGGGGGGTTTACAATGAGCAGTTCTTC. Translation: CCASRLAGGVYNEQFF.

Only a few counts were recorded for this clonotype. The CDR3 DNA sequence: TGTGCCAGCGGCGAAGAGGGAGGAGAGGATACGCAGTATTTT. Its translation: CASGEEGGEDTQYF. V and J are TRBV6-2 or TRBV6-3 and TRBJ2-3, with a possible D match to TRBD2 (6 bases). The CDR3 is 14 residues long. V was clipped by 8 bases and J by 6 bases, with 18 bases between them. CDR1 MNHEY and CDR2 SVGEGT come from the germline V gene.

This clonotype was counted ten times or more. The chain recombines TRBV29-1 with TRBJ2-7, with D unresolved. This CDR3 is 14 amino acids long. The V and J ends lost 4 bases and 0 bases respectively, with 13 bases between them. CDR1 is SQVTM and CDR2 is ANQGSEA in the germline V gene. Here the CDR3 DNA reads TGCAGCGTTGGCGACGAACCTTTCTCCTACGAGCAGTACGTC. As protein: CSVGDEPFSYEQYV.

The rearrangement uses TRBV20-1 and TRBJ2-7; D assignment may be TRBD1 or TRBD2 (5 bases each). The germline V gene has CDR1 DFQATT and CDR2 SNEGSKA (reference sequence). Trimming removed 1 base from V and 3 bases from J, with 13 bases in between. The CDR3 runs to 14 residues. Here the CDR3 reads CSARAGTAHYEQYV. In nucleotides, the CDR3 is TGCAGTGCTAGAGCCGGGACGGCCCACTACGAGCAGTACGTC.

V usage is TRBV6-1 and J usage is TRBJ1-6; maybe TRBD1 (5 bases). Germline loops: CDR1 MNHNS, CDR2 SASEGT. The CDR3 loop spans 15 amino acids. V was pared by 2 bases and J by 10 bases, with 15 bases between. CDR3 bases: TGTGCCAGCAGTGAATCGGCAGGGAGCATCTCACCCCTCCACTTT. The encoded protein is CASSESAGSISPLHF.

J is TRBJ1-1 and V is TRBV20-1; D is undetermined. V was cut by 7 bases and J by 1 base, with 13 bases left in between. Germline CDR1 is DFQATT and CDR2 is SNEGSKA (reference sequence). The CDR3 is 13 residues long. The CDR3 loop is CSVLTAKNTEAFF. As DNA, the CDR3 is TGCAGTGTTCTGACCGCAAAGAACACTGAAGCTTTCTTT.

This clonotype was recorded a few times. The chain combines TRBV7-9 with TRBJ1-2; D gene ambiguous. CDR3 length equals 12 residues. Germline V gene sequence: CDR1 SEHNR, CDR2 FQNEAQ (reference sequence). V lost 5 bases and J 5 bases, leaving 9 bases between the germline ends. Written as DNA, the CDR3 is TGTGCCAGCAGCCCCCCCGAATATGGCTACACCTTC. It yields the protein CASSPPEYGYTF.

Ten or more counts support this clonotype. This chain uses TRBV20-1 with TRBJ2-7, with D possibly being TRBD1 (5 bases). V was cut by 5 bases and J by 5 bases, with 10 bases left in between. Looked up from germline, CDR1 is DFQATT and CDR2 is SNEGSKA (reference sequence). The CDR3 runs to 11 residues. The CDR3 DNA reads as TGCAGTGCTTCCGTCAGGGACGAGCAGTACGTC. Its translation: CSASVRDEQYV.

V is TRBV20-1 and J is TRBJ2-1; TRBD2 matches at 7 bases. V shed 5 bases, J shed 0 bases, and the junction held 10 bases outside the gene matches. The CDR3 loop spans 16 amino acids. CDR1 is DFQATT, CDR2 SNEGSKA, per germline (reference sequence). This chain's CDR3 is CSALPWAGDSYNEQFF. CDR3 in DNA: TGCAGTGCTCTTCCCTGGGCGGGGGACTCCTACAATGAGCAGTTCTTC.

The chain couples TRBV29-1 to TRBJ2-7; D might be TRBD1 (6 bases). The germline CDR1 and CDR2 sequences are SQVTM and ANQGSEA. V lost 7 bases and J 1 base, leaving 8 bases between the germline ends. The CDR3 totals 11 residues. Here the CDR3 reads CSATGSYEQYF. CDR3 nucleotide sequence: TGCAGCGCCACAGGGTCCTACGAGCAGTACTTC.

The CDR3 protein is CASTQGTGFVGSNNEQFF. CDR3 coding DNA: TGCGCCAGCACCCAAGGGACAGGATTTGTGGGATCTAACAATGAGCAGTTCTTC. The rearrangement uses TRBV5-1 and TRBJ2-1; the match to TRBD1 covers 8 bases. Trimming removed 6 bases from V and 5 bases from J; junction bases left unmatched: 19. Per germline, CDR1 SGHRS and CDR2 YFSETQ. The CDR3 is made up of 18 amino acids.

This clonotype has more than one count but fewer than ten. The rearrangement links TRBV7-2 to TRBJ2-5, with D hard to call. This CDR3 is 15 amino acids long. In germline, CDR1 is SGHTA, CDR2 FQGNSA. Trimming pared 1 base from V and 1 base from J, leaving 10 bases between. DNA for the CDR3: TGTGCCAGCAGCTTAGATGGTTGGGGCCAAGAGACCCAGTACTTC. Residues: CASSLDGWGQETQYF.

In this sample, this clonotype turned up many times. CDR3 in amino acids: CSVGDTFTGELFF. The DNA of the CDR3 is TGCAGCGTGGGGGACACGTTCACCGGGGAGCTGTTTTTT. The chain recombines TRBV29-1 with TRBJ2-2; possible D gene TRBD1, 6 bases. Germline CDR1 reads SQVTM; CDR2 reads ANQGSEA. The length of the CDR3 is 13 residues. V shed 6 bases and J shed 4 bases, with 12 bases lying between them.

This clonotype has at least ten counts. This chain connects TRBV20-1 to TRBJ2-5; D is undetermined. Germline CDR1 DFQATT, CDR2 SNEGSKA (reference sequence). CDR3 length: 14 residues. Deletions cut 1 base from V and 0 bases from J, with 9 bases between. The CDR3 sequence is CSARGVRYQETQYF. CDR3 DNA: TGCAGTGCTAGAGGGGTCCGGTACCAAGAGACCCAGTACTTC.